This T cell receptor (beta chain) was obtained from a study of response to subunit inactivated influenza vaccine. This CDR3 spans 14 amino acids. Germline CDR1 reads DFQATT; CDR2 reads SNEGSKA (reference sequence). Trimming took off 3 bases at V and 9 bases at J, with 18 bases between the two ends. The study's findings and limits: Authors suggested seasonal influenza vaccinations each recruit few new T cells.

Comment on this clonotype: Its antigen is undetermined.

One entry per CDR3 protein, called by TCRdb with MiXCR from the RT-PCR reads. The repertoire holds 700,000 to 900,000 distinct CDR3 sequences, with 20% to 25% as singletons. Sample: PBMCs from blood, taken roughly 5 days after vaccination. The receptor's source is a man aged 45-65 years who received an inactivated influenza vaccine. The chain links TRBV20-1 to TRBJ1-5; D is unresolved. CDR3 nucleotides: TGCAGTGCTAGTCGCTTCACCCCGGACTCGCCCCAGCATTTT. Translating it yields CSASRFTPDSPQHF.